This T cell receptor (beta chain) originates from a study of radiotherapy plus CTLA-4 blockade in lung cancer. Background on the study: With 31% of patients having disease control, objective responses were seen in approximately 17%.

A note on this clone: What it recognizes is unknown.

The study, taken as a whole, reports: TCR clones of tumor origin grew in blood after radiotherapy plus ipilimumab.

Clones were read by immunoSEQ multiplex PCR, and TCRdb kept only the in-frame ones, dropping some. In the table there are 47,000 or so clones, 85% of which are singletons. The CDR3 has 16 amino acids. The V gene's germline CDR1 is SGHNT and CDR2 YYREEE (reference sequence). V dropped 1 base and J dropped 3 bases, with 15 bases sitting between them. This clonotype was obtained from a human donor with non-small cell lung cancer whose response to radiotherapy plus ipilimumab could not be evaluated. The material sequenced was peripheral blood, taken from a patient treated with radiotherapy plus ipilimumab. V gene TRBV5-4 combines with J gene TRBJ2-3, with a possible D match to TRBD2 (5 bases). CDR3: CASSLYPGMGTDTQYF. CDR3 sequence (DNA): TGTGCCAGCAGCTTGTACCCGGGAATGGGTACAGATACGCAGTATTTT.